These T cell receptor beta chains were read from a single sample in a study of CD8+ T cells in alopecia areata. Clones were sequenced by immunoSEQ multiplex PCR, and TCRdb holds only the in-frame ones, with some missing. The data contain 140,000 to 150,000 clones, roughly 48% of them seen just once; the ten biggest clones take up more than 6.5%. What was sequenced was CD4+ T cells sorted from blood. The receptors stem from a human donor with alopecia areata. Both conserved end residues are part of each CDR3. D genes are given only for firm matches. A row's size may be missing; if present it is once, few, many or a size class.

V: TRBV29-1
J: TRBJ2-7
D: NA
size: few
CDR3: CSVPRSPGSYEQYF
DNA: TGCAGCGTGCCCAGGAGTCCTGGCTCCTACGAGCAGTACTTC

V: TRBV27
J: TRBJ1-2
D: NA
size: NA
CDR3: CASSHGQHYGYTF
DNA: TGTGCCAGCAGTCACGGACAGCACTATGGCTACACCTTC

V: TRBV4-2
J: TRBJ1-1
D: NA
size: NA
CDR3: CASSLGAGTVTEAFF
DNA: TGTGCCAGCAGCCTCGGGGCAGGGACCGTCACTGAAGCTTTCTTT

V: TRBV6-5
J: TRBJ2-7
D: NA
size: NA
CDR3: CASSPFPGQYEQYF
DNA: TGTGCCAGCAGTCCCTTTCCTGGGCAGTACGAGCAGTACTTC

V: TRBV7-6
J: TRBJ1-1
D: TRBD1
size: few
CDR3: CASSRDRGTEAFF
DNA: TGTGCCAGCAGCAGGGACAGGGGCACTGAAGCTTTCTTT

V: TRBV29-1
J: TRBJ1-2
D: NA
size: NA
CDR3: CSVPPDYGYTF
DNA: TGCAGCGTCCCCCCCGACTATGGCTACACCTTC

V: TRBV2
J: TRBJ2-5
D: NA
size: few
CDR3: CASKGGSQETQYF
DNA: TGTGCCAGCAAAGGAGGGTCCCAAGAGACCCAGTACTTC

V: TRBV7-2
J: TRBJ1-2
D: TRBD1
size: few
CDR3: CASSLRQGRPYGYTF
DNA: TGTGCCAGCAGCCTCAGACAGGGGCGGCCCTATGGCTACACCTTC

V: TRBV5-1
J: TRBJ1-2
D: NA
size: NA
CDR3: CASSLLGDGYTF
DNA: TGCGCCAGCAGCTTGTTAGGCGATGGCTACACCTTC

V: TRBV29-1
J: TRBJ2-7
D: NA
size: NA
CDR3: CSAMKPPYEQYF
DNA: TGCAGCGCGATGAAGCCACCCTACGAGCAGTACTTC

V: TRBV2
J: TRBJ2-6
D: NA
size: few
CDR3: CASSGARSGANVLTF
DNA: TGTGCCAGCAGTGGCGCCCGCTCTGGGGCCAACGTCCTGACTTTC

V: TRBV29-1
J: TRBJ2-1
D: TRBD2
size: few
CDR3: CSVEKAGGLNEQFF
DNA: TGCAGCGTTGAAAAAGCGGGAGGTCTTAATGAGCAGTTCTTC

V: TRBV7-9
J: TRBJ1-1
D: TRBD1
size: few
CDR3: CASSLTGGTEAFF
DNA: TGTGCCAGCAGCTTGACAGGGGGGACTGAAGCTTTCTTT

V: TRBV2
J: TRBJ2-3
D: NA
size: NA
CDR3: CARETGTDTQYF
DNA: TGTGCCAGGGAGACTGGGACAGATACGCAGTATTTT

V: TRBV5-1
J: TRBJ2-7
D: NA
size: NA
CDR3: CASSQMSDYEQYF
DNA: TGCGCCAGCAGCCAGATGTCCGATTACGAGCAGTACTTC

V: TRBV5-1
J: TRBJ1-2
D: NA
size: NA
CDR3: CASTDTAGDGYTF
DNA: TGCGCCAGCACTGATACGGCAGGGGATGGCTACACCTTC

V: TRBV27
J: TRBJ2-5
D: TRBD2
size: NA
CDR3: CATTPGAGREGQETQYF
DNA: TGTGCCACCACCCCGGGGGCTGGGCGGGAGGGACAAGAGACCCAGTACTTC